The present T cell receptor (beta chain) was sequenced within a study of identifying expanded T cells in peripheral blood. Study conclusions and caveats: Over two and four weeks, about 15 and 19 clones changed, versus roughly 1.1 between replicates. Approximately two-week clone count variance significantly increased as total template count grew.

No infections or other immune events were documented during collection. Worth noting for this clone: Its target is not known.

TCRdb's copy holds only in-frame clones and misses some; the assay was immunoSEQ multiplex PCR. The table has about 89,000 clones, around 89% seen once; the top ten hold approximately 4%. There are 18 residues in the CDR3. Trimming cost V 1 base and J 1 base; bases outside gene matches: 6. Germline V gene data show CDR1 as KGHSH and CDR2 as LQKENI. The TCR was taken from a person aged 18 to 75 in good health. Sequenced: blood. The chain couples TRBV18 to TRBJ2-2; 10 bases fit TRBD2. For the CDR3, the DNA is TGTGCCAGCTCACCACGTCTAGCGGGAGTGGGGAACACCGGGGAGCTGTTTTTT. The encoded protein is CASSPRLAGVGNTGELFF. Filled out from reference TRBV18 and TRBJ2-2, the complete variable domain reads NAGVMQNPRHLVRRRGQEARLRCSPMKGHSHVYWYRQLPEEGLKFMVYLQKENIIDESGMPKERFSAEFPKEGPSILRIQQVVRGDSAAYFCASSPRLAGVGNTGELFFGEGSRLTVL.